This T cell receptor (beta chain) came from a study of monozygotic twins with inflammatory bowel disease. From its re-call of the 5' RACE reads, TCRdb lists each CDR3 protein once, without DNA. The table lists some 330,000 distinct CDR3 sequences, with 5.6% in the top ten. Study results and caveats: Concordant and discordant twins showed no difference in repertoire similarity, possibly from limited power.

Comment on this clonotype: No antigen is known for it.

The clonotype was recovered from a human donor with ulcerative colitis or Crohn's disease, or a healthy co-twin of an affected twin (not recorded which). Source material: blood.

CDR3 region: CASSFSVPPEQYF. V gene TRBV28 combines with J gene TRBJ2-7; the D call from TCRdb, TRBD1, cannot be confirmed without DNA. The CDR3 totals 13 residues. The V gene's germline CDR1 is MDHEN and CDR2 SYDVKM.